This T cell receptor (beta chain) comes out of a study of Ad26.COV2.S vaccination and SARS-CoV-2 variants. Germline-derived CDR1 and CDR2 are SNHLY and FYNNEI. V was pared by 1 base and J by 4 bases, with 2 bases between. The CDR3 loop spans 12 amino acids. Notes on the study in general: Spike-specific TCR breadth was greater in vaccine than placebo recipients. Overall T cell responses may have been underestimated by the analyses of TCR breadth and depth. Spike-specific responses of CD8+ and CD4+ T cells were reported to display substantial breadth after vaccination. Recipients of vaccine and of placebo showed similar breadth of their non-spike TCR repertoires.

Details on this clone: The target antigen is unknown. The sample has other DNA sequences that encode this CDR3 too.

Treatment given: about 20 received Ad26.COV2.S at low or high dose, single or two shots; several received placebo; per-sample allocation not given. Collection of samples fell on day 63 after the first vaccine or placebo injection. The repertoire was sequenced with immunoSEQ multiplex PCR; TCRdb's copy has only in-frame clones and lacks some. The repertoire consists of over 400,000 clones, with 89% occurring once and the leading ten covering around 2.5%. This sequence was found in a person between 18 and 65 years old who received the Ad26.COV2.S COVID-19 vaccine or a placebo. V and J are TRBV2 and TRBJ1-5, with D unclear. The sequencing here drew on peripheral blood, taken in a trial of Ad26.COV2.S vaccine versus placebo. CDR3 nucleotide sequence: TGTGCCAGCAGTGAAGGGAATCAGCCCCAGCATTTT. It is translated as CASSEGNQPQHF. Looking up the rest from reference TRBV2 and TRBJ1-5 gives the full variable domain: EPEVTQTPSHQVTQMGQEVILRCVPISNHLYFYWYRQILGQKVEFLVSFYNNEISEKSEIFDDQFSVERPDGSNFTLKIRSTKLEDSAMYFCASSEGNQPQHFGDGTRLSIL.